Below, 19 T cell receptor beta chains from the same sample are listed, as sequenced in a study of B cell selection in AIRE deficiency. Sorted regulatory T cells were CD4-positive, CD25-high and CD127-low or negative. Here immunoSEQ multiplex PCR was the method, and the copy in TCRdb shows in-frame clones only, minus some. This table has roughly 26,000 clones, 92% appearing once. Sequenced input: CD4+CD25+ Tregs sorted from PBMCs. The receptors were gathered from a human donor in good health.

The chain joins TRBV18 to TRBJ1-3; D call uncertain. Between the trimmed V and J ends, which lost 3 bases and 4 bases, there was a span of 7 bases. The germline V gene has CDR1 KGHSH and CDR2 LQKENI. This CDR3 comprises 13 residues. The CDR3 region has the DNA TGTGCCAGCTCACCCGGGTCCGGAAACACCATATATTTT. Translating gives CASSPGSGNTIYF.

DNA of the CDR3: TGTGCCACCAGCAGAGATGTGGGGGCCGGTTCACCCCTCCACTTT. It is translated as CATSRDVGAGSPLHF. The genes are TRBV15 and TRBJ1-6, with D possibly matching TRBD1 (6 bases). CDR3 length equals 15 residues. Trimming left V 0 bases short and J 9 bases short, with 12 bases between. Per the germline V gene, CDR1 is LNHNV and CDR2 is YYDKDF (reference sequence).

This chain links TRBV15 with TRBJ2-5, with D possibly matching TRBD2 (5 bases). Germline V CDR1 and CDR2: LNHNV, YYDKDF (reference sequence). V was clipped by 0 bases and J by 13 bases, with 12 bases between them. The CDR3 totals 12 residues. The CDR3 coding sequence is TGTGCCACCAGCAGAGATCGGGGTCGTGGGTACTTC. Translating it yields CATSRDRGRGYF.

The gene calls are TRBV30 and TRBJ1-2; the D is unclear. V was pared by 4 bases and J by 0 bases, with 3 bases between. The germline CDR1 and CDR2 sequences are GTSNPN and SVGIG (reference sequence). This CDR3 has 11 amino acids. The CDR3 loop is CAWMSNYGYTF. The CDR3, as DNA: TGTGCCTGGATGTCTAACTATGGCTACACCTTC.

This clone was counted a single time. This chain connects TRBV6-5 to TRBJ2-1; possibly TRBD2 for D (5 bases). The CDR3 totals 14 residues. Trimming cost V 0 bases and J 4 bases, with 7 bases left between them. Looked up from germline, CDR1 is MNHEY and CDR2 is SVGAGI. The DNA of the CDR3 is TGTGCCAGCAGTTACTCGGGCGGGTACAATGAGCAGTTCTTC. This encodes CASSYSGGYNEQFF.

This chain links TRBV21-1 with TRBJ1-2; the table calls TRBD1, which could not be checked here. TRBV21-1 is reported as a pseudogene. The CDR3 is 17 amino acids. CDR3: CASSKFPWTASNYGYTF. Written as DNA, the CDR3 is TGTGCCAGCAGCAAATTCCCTTGGACAGCTTCTAACTATGGCTACACCTTC.

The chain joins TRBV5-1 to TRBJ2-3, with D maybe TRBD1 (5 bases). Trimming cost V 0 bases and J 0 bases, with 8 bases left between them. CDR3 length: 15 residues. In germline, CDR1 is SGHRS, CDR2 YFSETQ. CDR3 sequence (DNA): TGCGCCAGCAGCTTGGCCCAGGGCAGCACAGATACGCAGTATTTT. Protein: CASSLAQGSTDTQYF. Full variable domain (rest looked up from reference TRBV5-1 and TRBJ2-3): KAGVTQTPRYLIKTRGQQVTLSCSPISGHRSVSWYQQTPGQGLQFLFEYFSETQRNKGNFPGRFSGRQFSNSRSEMNVSTLELGDSALYLCASSLAQGSTDTQYFGPGTRLTVL.

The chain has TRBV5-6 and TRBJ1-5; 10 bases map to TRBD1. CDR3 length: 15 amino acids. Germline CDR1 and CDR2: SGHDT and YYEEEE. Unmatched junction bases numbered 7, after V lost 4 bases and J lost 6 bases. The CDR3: CASSLTGGDGQPQHF. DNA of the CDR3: TGTGCCAGCAGCCTGACAGGGGGCGACGGTCAGCCCCAGCATTTT. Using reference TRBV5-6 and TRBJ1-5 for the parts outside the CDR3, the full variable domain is DAGVTQSPTHLIKTRGQQVTLRCSPKSGHDTVSWYQQALGQGPQFIFQYYEEEERQRGNFPDRFSGHQFPNYSSELNVNALLLGDSALYLCASSLTGGDGQPQHFGDGTRLSIL.

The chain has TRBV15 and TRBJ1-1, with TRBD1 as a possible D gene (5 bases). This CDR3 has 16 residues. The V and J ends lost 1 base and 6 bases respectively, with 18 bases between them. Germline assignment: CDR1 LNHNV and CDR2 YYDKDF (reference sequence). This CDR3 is CATSRGSTVEGPEAFF. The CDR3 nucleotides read TGTGCCACCAGCAGAGGTTCGACCGTCGAGGGGCCTGAAGCTTTCTTT.

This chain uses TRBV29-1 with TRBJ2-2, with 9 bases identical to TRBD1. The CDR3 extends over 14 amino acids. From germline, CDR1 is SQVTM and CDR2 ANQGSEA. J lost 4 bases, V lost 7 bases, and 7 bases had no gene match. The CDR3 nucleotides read TGCAGCGGGTCCCGGGACAGGGCCACCGGGGAGCTGTTTTTT. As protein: CSGSRDRATGELFF.

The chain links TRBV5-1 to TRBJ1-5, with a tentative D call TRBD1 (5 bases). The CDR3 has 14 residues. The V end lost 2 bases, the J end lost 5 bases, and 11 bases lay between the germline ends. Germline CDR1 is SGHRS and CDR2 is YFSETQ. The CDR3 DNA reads TGCGCCAGCAGCTTCCTGGGGGACGATCAGCCCCAGCATTTT. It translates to CASSFLGDDQPQHF.

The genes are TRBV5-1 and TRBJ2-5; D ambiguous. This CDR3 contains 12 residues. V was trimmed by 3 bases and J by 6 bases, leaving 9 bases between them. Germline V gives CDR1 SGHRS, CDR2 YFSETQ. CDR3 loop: CASSWKGKTQYF. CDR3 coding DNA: TGCGCCAGCAGCTGGAAGGGAAAGACCCAGTACTTC. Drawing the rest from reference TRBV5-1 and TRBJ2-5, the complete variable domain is KAGVTQTPRYLIKTRGQQVTLSCSPISGHRSVSWYQQTPGQGLQFLFEYFSETQRNKGNFPGRFSGRQFSNSRSEMNVSTLELGDSALYLCASSWKGKTQYFGPGTRLLVL.

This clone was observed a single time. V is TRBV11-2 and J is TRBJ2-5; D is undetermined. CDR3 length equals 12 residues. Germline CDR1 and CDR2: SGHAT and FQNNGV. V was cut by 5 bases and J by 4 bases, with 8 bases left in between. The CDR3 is CASSGEGETQYF. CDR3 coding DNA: TGTGCCAGCAGCGGTGAAGGAGAGACCCAGTACTTC.

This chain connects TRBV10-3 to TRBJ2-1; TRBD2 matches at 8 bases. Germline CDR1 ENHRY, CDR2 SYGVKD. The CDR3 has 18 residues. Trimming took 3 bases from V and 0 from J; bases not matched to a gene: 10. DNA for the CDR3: TGTGCCATCAGTGATGCCGCGGGGGGCGCCTTCTCCTACAATGAGCAGTTCTTC. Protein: CAISDAAGGAFSYNEQFF.

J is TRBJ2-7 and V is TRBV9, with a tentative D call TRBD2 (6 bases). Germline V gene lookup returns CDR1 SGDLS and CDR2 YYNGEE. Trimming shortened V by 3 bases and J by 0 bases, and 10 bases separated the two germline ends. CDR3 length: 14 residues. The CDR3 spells CASSGGTRSYEQYF. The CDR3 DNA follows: TGTGCCAGCAGCGGCGGGACTCGCTCCTACGAGCAGTACTTC.

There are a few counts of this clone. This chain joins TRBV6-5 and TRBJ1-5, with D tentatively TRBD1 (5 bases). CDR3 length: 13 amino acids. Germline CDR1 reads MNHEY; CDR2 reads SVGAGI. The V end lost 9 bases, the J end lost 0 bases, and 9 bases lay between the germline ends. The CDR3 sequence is CASQGNSNQPQHF. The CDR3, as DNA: TGTGCCAGTCAGGGTAATAGCAATCAGCCCCAGCATTTT.

This chain's CDR3 is CASSLGGDEKLFF. The CDR3 coding sequence is TGCGCCAGCAGCTTGGGGGGCGACGAAAAACTGTTTTTT. V gene TRBV5-1 combines with J gene TRBJ1-4, with D maybe TRBD1 (5 bases). Germline V lookup: CDR1 SGHRS, CDR2 YFSETQ. V lost 0 bases and J lost 8, with 8 bases in between. CDR3 length: 13 amino acids.

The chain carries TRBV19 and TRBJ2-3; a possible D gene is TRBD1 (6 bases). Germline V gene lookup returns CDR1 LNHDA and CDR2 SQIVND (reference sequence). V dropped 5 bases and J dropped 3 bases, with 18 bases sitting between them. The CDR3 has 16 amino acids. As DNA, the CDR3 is TGTGCCAGTAGTTTTAGCCAGGGGATCCGGACAGATACGCAGTATTTT. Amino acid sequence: CASSFSQGIRTDTQYF.

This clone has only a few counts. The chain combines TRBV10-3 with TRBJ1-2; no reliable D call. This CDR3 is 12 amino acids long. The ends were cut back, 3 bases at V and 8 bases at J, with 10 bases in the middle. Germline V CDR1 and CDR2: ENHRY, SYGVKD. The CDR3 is CAISEGRVGYTF. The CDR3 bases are TGTGCCATCAGTGAAGGAAGGGTGGGCTACACCTTC.